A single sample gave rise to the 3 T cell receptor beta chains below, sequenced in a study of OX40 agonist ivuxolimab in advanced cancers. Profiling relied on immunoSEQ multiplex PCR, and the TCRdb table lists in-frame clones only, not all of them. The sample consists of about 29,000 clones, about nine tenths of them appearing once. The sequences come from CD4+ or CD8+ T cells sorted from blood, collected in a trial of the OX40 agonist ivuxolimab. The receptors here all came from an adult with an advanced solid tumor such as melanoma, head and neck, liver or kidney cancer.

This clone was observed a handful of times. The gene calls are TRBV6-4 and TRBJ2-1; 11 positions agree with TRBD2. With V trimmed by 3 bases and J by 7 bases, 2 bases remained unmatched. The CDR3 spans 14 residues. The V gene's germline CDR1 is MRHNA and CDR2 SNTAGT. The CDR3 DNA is TGTGCCAGCAGTGATGGGACTAGCGGAAATGAGCAGTTCTTC. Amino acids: CASSDGTSGNEQFF.

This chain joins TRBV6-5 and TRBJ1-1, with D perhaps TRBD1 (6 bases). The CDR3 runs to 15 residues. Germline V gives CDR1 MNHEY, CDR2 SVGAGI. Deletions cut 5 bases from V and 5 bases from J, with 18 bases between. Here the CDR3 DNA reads TGTGCCAGCAGTGGCTGGGACACGGGGCATACTGAAGCTTTCTTT. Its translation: CASSGWDTGHTEAFF.

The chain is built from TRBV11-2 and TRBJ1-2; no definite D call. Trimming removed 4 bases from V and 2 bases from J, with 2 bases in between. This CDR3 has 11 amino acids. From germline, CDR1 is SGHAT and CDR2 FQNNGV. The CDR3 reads CASSSNYGYTF. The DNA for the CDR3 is TGTGCCAGCAGCTCAAACTATGGCTACACCTTC.